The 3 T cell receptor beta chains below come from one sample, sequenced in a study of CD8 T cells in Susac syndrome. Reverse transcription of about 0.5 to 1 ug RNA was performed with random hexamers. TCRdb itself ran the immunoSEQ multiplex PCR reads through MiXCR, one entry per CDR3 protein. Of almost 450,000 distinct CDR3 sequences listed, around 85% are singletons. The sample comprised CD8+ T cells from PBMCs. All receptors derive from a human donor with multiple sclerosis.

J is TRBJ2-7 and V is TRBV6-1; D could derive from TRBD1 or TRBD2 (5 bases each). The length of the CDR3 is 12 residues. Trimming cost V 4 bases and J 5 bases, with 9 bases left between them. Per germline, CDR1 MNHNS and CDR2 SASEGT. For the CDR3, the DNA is TGTGCCAGCAGTGGGGGGTCCAACGAGCAGTACTTC. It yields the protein CASSGGSNEQYF.

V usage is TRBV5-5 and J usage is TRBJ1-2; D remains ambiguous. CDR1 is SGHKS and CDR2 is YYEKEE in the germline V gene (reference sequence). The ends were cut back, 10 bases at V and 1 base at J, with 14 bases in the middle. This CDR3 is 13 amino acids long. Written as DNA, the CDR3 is TGTGCCGGTGCTGCGGATGTTAACTATGGCTACACCTTC. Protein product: CAGAADVNYGYTF.

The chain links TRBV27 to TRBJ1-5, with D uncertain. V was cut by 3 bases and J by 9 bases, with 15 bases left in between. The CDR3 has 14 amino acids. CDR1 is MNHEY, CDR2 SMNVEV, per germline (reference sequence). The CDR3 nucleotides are TGTGCCAGCAGTTTCCTGCCCCGCAATTGGCCCCAGCATTTT. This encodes CASSFLPRNWPQHF.